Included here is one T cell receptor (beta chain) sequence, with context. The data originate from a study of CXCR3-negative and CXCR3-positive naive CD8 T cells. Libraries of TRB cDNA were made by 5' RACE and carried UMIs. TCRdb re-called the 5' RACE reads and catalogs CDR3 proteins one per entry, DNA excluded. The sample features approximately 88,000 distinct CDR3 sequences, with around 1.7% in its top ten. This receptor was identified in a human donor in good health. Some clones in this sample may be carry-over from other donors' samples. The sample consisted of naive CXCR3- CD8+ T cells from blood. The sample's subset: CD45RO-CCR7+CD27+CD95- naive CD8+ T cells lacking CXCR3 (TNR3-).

Here the CDR3 reads CSVEGGAGQGDYEQYF. This chain joins TRBV29-1 and TRBJ2-7; TCRdb reports TRBD1, a call that lacks DNA to check it against. Germline CDR1 SQVTM, CDR2 ANQGSEA. The CDR3 runs 16 residues.